Following are 22 T cell receptor beta chains from one sample sequenced in a study of cytomegalovirus exposure and HLA in healthy donors. PCR employed 60 Vbeta and 13 Jbeta primers. Some clones are missing from TCRdb's copy, which holds only in-frame ones; the method was immunoSEQ multiplex PCR. The sample includes approximately 150,000 clones, around four fifths seen only once; the top ten take approximately 1.3%. Material: PBMCs. Receptors originate from a man aged 25 to 40 in good health and CMV-seronegative.

The rearrangement links TRBV27 to TRBJ2-1; 10 bases align to TRBD2. Germline CDR1 and CDR2: MNHEY and SMNVEV (reference sequence). The CDR3 extends over 16 amino acids. V was pared by 3 bases and J by 4 bases, with 6 bases of the junction left unmatched. The CDR3 sequence is CASSLPSGGGYNEQFF. The CDR3 nucleotides read TGTGCCAGCAGTTTGCCCAGCGGGGGGGGATACAATGAGCAGTTCTTC.

The gene calls are TRBV30 and TRBJ2-2, with D perhaps TRBD2 (6 bases). The V gene's germline CDR1 is GTSNPN and CDR2 SVGIG (reference sequence). The CDR3 is 14 amino acids. The V and J ends lost 7 bases and 4 bases respectively, with 16 bases between them. The CDR3 coding sequence is TGTGCCTACGGGACTGGGTGGGGCACCGGGGAGCTGTTTTTT. Its translation is CAYGTGWGTGELFF.

The V call is TRBV7-2, the J call TRBJ2-7; D might be TRBD2 (6 bases). Germline V gene data show CDR1 as SGHTA and CDR2 as FQGNSA. The CDR3 is made up of 17 amino acids. V shed 1 base and J shed 0 bases, with 16 bases lying between them. This chain's CDR3 is CASSLGPAGSSSYEQYF. The CDR3 nucleotides are TGTGCCAGCAGCTTAGGTCCCGCGGGAAGTAGCTCCTACGAGCAGTACTTC.

This chain uses TRBV7-8 with TRBJ2-1; TRBD2 matches 8 bases. This CDR3 region has 17 residues. Germline V lookup: CDR1 SGHVS, CDR2 FQNEAQ. The V segment lost 5 bases and the J segment 4 bases; nucleotides outside the gene matches: 13. The DNA of the CDR3 is TGTGCCAGCAGCCCTACCCGGGGACTAGAGGAATACAATGAGCAGTTCTTC. Its translation: CASSPTRGLEEYNEQFF.

This chain links TRBV4-2 with TRBJ2-7; D perhaps matches TRBD1 (6 bases). The V gene's germline CDR1 is LGHNA and CDR2 YNFKEQ. V lost 1 base, J lost 0 bases, and 13 bases lay in between. The CDR3 is made up of 16 amino acids. The CDR3 is CASSQAGTRTSYEQYF. For the CDR3, the DNA is TGTGCCAGCAGCCAAGCCGGGACACGGACCTCCTACGAGCAGTACTTC.

The V call is TRBV30, the J call TRBJ2-7; 8 bases line up with TRBD2. Germline lookup yields CDR1 GTSNPN and CDR2 SVGIG (reference sequence). The CDR3 sequence is 15 residues long. Trimming cost V 5 bases and J 3 bases; bases outside gene matches: 12. The CDR3 sequence: CAWSLWVAGFYEQYF. The DNA of the CDR3 is TGTGCCTGGTCCCTCTGGGTAGCGGGATTCTACGAGCAGTACTTC. The whole variable domain, filled in from reference TRBV30 and TRBJ2-7, reads SQTIHQWPATLVQPVGSPLSLECTVEGTSNPNLYWYRQAAGRGLQLLFYSVGIGQISSEVPQNLSASRPQDRQFILSSKKLLLSDSGFYLCAWSLWVAGFYEQYFGPGTRLTVT.

The chain recombines TRBV30 with TRBJ2-7, with a possible D match to TRBD2 (6 bases). Germline V CDR1 and CDR2: GTSNPN, SVGIG (reference sequence). The CDR3 totals 14 residues. The germline V and J ends were trimmed by 0 bases and 4 bases, with 13 bases remaining between them. DNA for the CDR3: TGTGCCTGGAGTGTCAAGGGCGGGACTTACGAGCAGTACTTC. Amino acid sequence: CAWSVKGGTYEQYF.

The chain carries TRBV7-2 and TRBJ2-5; TRBD2 matches 10 bases. This CDR3 region has 16 residues. Trimming cost V 5 bases and J 4 bases; bases outside gene matches: 10. Germline CDR1 is SGHTA and CDR2 is FQGNSA. The CDR3 region has the DNA TGTGCCAGCAGCCCAGAGCGGGGGGGCAACAGAGAGACCCAGTACTTC. Protein product: CASSPERGGNRETQYF.

The CDR3 sequence: CASGEGLFSGNTIYF. CDR3 sequence (DNA): TGCGCCAGCGGGGAGGGCCTATTCTCTGGAAACACCATATATTTT. V is TRBV10-2 and J is TRBJ1-3; D gene unclear. The length of the CDR3 is 15 residues. V gave up 8 bases and J gave up 0 bases, with 14 bases separating them. Germline V CDR1 and CDR2: WSHSY, SAAADI.

The J gene is TRBJ2-3, the V gene TRBV19; D remains ambiguous. V was pared by 4 bases and J by 6 bases, with 8 bases between. Germline V CDR1 and CDR2: LNHDA, SQIVND (reference sequence). This CDR3 spans 12 amino acids. In DNA, the CDR3 is TGTGCCAGTAGTAAGTTCGGGGATACGCAGTATTTT. This gives the protein CASSKFGDTQYF. Combining the CDR3 with reference TRBV19 and TRBJ2-3 gives the whole variable domain DGGITQSPKYLFRKEGQNVTLSCEQNLNHDAMYWYRQDPGQGLRLIYYSQIVNDFQKGDIAEGYSVSREKKESFPLTVTSAQKNPTAFYLCASSKFGDTQYFGPGTRLTVL.

The DNA of the CDR3 is TGTGCCAGCACTTTCACTCGGACAGGAGAAAATGAAAAACTGTTTTTT. The encoded protein is CASTFTRTGENEKLFF. The genes are TRBV28 and TRBJ1-4; 7 nucleotides align to TRBD1. The CDR3 totals 16 residues. Germline CDR1 MDHEN, CDR2 SYDVKM. V was clipped by 7 bases and J by 5 bases; unmatched bases: 13.

This clone has a single count. This chain joins TRBV10-3 and TRBJ2-1, with 11 bases aligning to TRBD2. CDR1 is ENHRY and CDR2 is SYGVKD in the germline V gene. This CDR3 contains 20 residues. With 5 bases clipped from V and 0 bases from J, the junction kept 15 bases outside the gene matches. CDR3 DNA sequence: TGTGCCATCAGTAATCCCTCGGGGCTAGCGGGGGGTAGCTCCTACAATGAGCAGTTCTTC. This encodes CAISNPSGLAGGSSYNEQFF.

This chain connects TRBV7-8 to TRBJ2-1; 7 bases agree with TRBD2. V shed 2 bases and J 7 bases; nucleotides not matched to a gene: 8. This CDR3 region has 15 residues. Germline V gene data show CDR1 as SGHVS and CDR2 as FQNEAQ. The CDR3 DNA reads as TGTGCCAGCAGCTTAATTGCGGGAGCGGGAAATGAGCAGTTCTTC. Translated, it gives CASSLIAGAGNEQFF.

This chain links TRBV7-2 with TRBJ2-5, with 10 bases fitting TRBD2. Unmatched junction bases numbered 8, after V lost 5 bases and J lost 5 bases. CDR1 and CDR2 (germline): SGHTA, FQGNSA. This CDR3 spans 15 amino acids. As DNA, the CDR3 is TGTGCCAGCAGCATGAGCGGGGGGGCGGGGGAGACCCAGTACTTC. Amino acid sequence: CASSMSGGAGETQYF.

This clone was observed a handful of times. The chain couples TRBV9 to TRBJ1-2; D uncertain. This CDR3 comprises 15 residues. Germline CDR1 SGDLS, CDR2 YYNGEE. Trimming removed 7 bases at V and 5 bases at J, with 21 bases between. As DNA, the CDR3 is TGTGCCAGCGGCCCCTTTGTTGGCAGTACGTATGGCTACACCTTC. This gives the protein CASGPFVGSTYGYTF.

Turning to this clone: The sample contains more than one DNA sequence encoding this CDR3. The genes are TRBV6-5 and TRBJ2-7; 7 bases agree with TRBD2. Per the germline V gene, CDR1 is MNHEY and CDR2 is SVGAGI. Losses at the gene ends were 6 bases for V and 4 bases for J; bases not matched to a gene: 9. The CDR3 totals 14 residues. CDR3 loop: CASSRRGGSYEQYF. The CDR3 nucleotides are TGTGCCAGCAGCCGAAGGGGCGGGAGTTACGAGCAGTACTTC.

This rearrangement joins TRBV27 to TRBJ2-7; 11 bases fit TRBD2. This CDR3 region has 15 residues. The V segment lost 6 bases and the J segment 4 bases; nucleotides outside the gene matches: 8. Germline assignment: CDR1 MNHEY and CDR2 SMNVEV (reference sequence). In nucleotides, the CDR3 is TGTGCCAGCAGCCCACTAGCGGGAGTTGTATACGAGCAGTACTTC. It is translated as CASSPLAGVVYEQYF.

The chain joins TRBV19 to TRBJ1-2; D is perhaps TRBD1 (6 bases). V dropped 5 bases and J dropped 8 bases, with 18 bases sitting between them. The CDR3 loop spans 14 amino acids. Germline loops: CDR1 LNHDA, CDR2 SQIVND (reference sequence). CDR3 sequence: CASSEQGARVGYTF. The CDR3, as DNA: TGTGCCAGTAGTGAACAGGGCGCGCGGGTAGGCTACACCTTC.

The V gene is TRBV14, the J gene TRBJ2-3, with a weak D call TRBD1 (7 bases). CDR1 is SGHDN and CDR2 is FVKESK in the germline V gene. The CDR3 sequence is 14 residues long. V lost 4 bases and J lost 9, with 17 bases in between. CDR3 sequence reads: CASSPTGTSPTQYF. The CDR3 nucleotides are TGTGCCAGCAGCCCGACAGGGACTTCCCCGACGCAGTATTTT.

The rearrangement links TRBV6-5 to TRBJ1-3, with D possibly TRBD1 on 6 matching bases. V lost 10 bases to trimming and J lost 1 base, with 11 bases between them. This CDR3 is built from 13 residues. The germline V gene encodes CDR1 MNHEY and CDR2 SVGAGI. The CDR3 coding sequence is TGTGCCACGAAAAGGGGGTCTGGAAACACCATATATTTT. Its protein is CATKRGSGNTIYF.

The V call is TRBV7-9, the J call TRBJ2-7; 7 nucleotides match TRBD2. The CDR3 is 12 residues long. The junction had 5 bases not matched to a gene; V was cut back by 8 bases and J by 4 bases. Germline V gives CDR1 SEHNR, CDR2 FQNEAQ (reference sequence). CDR3 amino acids: CASLSGGYEQYF. The CDR3 bases are TGTGCCAGCTTATCCGGGGGGTACGAGCAGTACTTC.

The rearrangement links TRBV6-5 to TRBJ1-1; a possible D gene is TRBD1 (6 bases). This CDR3 comprises 15 residues. The ends were cut back, 8 bases at V and 1 base at J, with 17 bases in the middle. Germline V gene lookup returns CDR1 MNHEY and CDR2 SVGAGI. The CDR3 nucleotides read TGTGCCAGCCGGGCCGTCTCGGGACAGAACACTGAAGCTTTCTTT. Translating gives CASRAVSGQNTEAFF.